The rows below give T cell receptor beta chains drawn from one sample of a study of human T cells and chemical hapten exposure. Each CDR3 protein gets one entry after TCRdb re-called the RACE reads with MiXCR. The sample carries under 60,000 distinct CDR3 sequences, around 10% recorded once. This specimen was whole blood, taken in connection with sensitization to the hapten diphenylcyclopropenone (DPC). The source of these receptors is a woman in her thirties or forties with alopecia areata. Some clones in this sample may be carry-over from other donors' samples. Each CDR3 is given with its conserved first and last residue. The D gene is left open where the match is weak. A clone size is listed for some rows: how often the clone was seen (once, few, many), or a class if it is expanded.

CDR3: CAISLHGGRTEAFF; DNA: TGTGCCATCAGCCTCCATGGGGGGAGGACTGAAGCTTTCTTT; V: TRBV10-3; size: few; J: TRBJ1-1; D: -
CDR3: CASSLHSNEQFF; DNA: TGTGCCAGCAGCTTACACTCCAATGAGCAGTTCTTC; V: TRBV7-8; size: many; J: TRBJ2-1; D: -
CDR3: CASSPTGDYGYTF; DNA: TGTGCCAGCTCACCAACAGGGGACTATGGCTACACCTTC; V: TRBV18; size: -; J: TRBJ1-2; D: TRBD1
CDR3: CASSPQGIPTNEKLFF; DNA: TGTGCCAGCTCACCACAGGGGATTCCAACTAATGAAAAACTGTTTTTT; V: TRBV18; size: many; J: TRBJ1-4; D: -
CDR3: CASSIRTGLNTEAFF; DNA: TGCGCCAGCAGCATCCGGACAGGGCTGAACACTGAAGCTTTCTTT; V: TRBV5-1; size: few; J: TRBJ1-1; D: TRBD1
CDR3: CASSQDIYGYTF; DNA: TGTGCCAGCAGCCAAGATATCTATGGCTACACCTTC; V: TRBV4-2; size: -; J: TRBJ1-2; D: -
CDR3: CVTDSTNEKLFF; DNA: TGTGTCACCGACAGCACTAATGAAAAACTGTTTTTT; V: TRBV28; size: once; J: TRBJ1-4; D: -
CDR3: CASSLEGVGEQFF; DNA: TGTGCTAGCAGCTTAGAGGGAGTAGGTGAGCAGTTCTTC; V: TRBV7-7; size: many; J: TRBJ2-1; D: -
CDR3: CASSPTTGNQPQHF; DNA: TGTGCCAGCAGCCCAACGACAGGCAATCAGCCCCAGCATTTT; V: TRBV7-2; size: -; J: TRBJ1-5; D: -
CDR3: CASSQLGSYNEQFF; DNA: TGTGCCAGCAGCCAGCTAGGCTCCTACAATGAGCAGTTCTTC; V: TRBV14; size: -; J: TRBJ2-1; D: -
CDR3: CASSLRQNTEAFF; DNA: TGTGCCAGCAGTTTACGGCAAAACACTGAAGCTTTCTTT; V: TRBV12-3/TRBV12-4; size: few; J: TRBJ1-1; D: -
CDR3: CASSWQETQYF; DNA: TGTGCCAGCAGCTGGCAAGAGACCCAGTACTTC; V: TRBV7-9; size: few; J: TRBJ2-5; D: -
CDR3: CASSLGGVGEKLFF; DNA: TGTGCCAGCAGCTTAGGTGGAGTCGGGGAAAAACTGTTTTTT; V: TRBV11-2; size: -; J: TRBJ1-4; D: -
CDR3: CASSFWGVTEAFF; DNA: TGTGCCAGCAGCTTTTGGGGGGTTACTGAAGCTTTCTTT; V: TRBV7-2; size: few; J: TRBJ1-1; D: -
CDR3: CASSATGGPYNEQFF; DNA: TGTGCCAGCAGCGCAACCGGGGGGCCCTACAATGAGCAGTTCTTC; V: TRBV9; size: few; J: TRBJ2-1; D: -
CDR3: CASSYSATGSGNTIYF; DNA: TGTGCCAGCAGTTACTCGGCGACAGGGAGCGGAAACACCATATATTTT; V: TRBV6-5; size: many; J: TRBJ1-3; D: TRBD1
CDR3: CASSPQPGTATQYF; DNA: TGTGCCAGCAGCCCCCAACCTGGGACCGCAACGCAGTATTTT; V: TRBV7-9; size: many; J: TRBJ2-3; D: -
CDR3: CSVALDTF; DNA: TGCAGCGTGGCCCTAGACACCTTC; V: TRBV29-1; size: -; J: TRBJ1-2; D: -
CDR3: CASSPPGSYEQYF; DNA: TGTGCCAGCTCACCCCCGGGGTCATACGAGCAGTACTTC; V: TRBV18; size: many; J: TRBJ2-7; D: -
CDR3: CSARRRVGGGNQPQHF; DNA: TGCAGTGCTAGAAGGCGTGTGGGGGGGGGCAATCAGCCCCAGCATTTT; V: TRBV20-1; size: many; J: TRBJ1-5; D: -
CDR3: CASSLLAGRDNEQFF; DNA: TGTGCCAGCTCACTACTAGCGGGAAGGGACAATGAGCAGTTCTTC; V: TRBV18; size: -; J: TRBJ2-1; D: TRBD2
CDR3: CASSPKDSDTQYF; DNA: TGTGCCAGCTCACCAAAAGACTCAGATACGCAGTATTTT; V: TRBV18; size: many; J: TRBJ2-3; D: -
CDR3: CSARGDLAGLSSYNEQFF; DNA: TGCAGTGCTAGAGGGGATCTAGCGGGGCTTAGCTCCTACAATGAGCAGTTCTTC; V: TRBV20-1; size: medium-sized; J: TRBJ2-1; D: TRBD2
CDR3: CSARRLAGEGELFF; DNA: TGCAGTGCTAGAAGACTAGCGGGAGAAGGGGAGCTGTTTTTT; V: TRBV20-1; size: -; J: TRBJ2-2; D: TRBD2
CDR3: CASSLYLSGLAGGRLDTQYF; DNA: TGTGCCAGCAGTCTTTACCTCTCGGGACTAGCGGGGGGGAGACTAGATACGCAGTATTTT; V: TRBV12-3/TRBV12-4; size: few; J: TRBJ2-3; D: TRBD2
CDR3: CATKRGDPYQPQHF; DNA: TGTGCCACCAAAAGGGGCGACCCTTATCAGCCCCAGCATTTT; V: TRBV2; size: -; J: TRBJ1-5; D: -
CDR3: CASSLEAYQPQHF; DNA: TGTGCCAGCAGCTTAGAAGCCTATCAGCCCCAGCATTTT; V: TRBV7-8; size: many; J: TRBJ1-5; D: -
CDR3: CASSRSIAENYGYTF; DNA: TGTGCCAGCAGCCGGAGCATAGCAGAGAACTATGGCTACACCTTC; V: TRBV27; size: few; J: TRBJ1-2; D: -
CDR3: CASSFTGDTQYF; DNA: TGTGCCAGCAGCTTCACGGGAGATACGCAGTATTTT; V: TRBV7-8; size: -; J: TRBJ2-3; D: -
CDR3: CASSRLGDTQYF; DNA: TGTGCCAGCAGCCGCCTTGGAGATACGCAGTATTTT; V: TRBV7-8; size: -; J: TRBJ2-3; D: -
CDR3: CASSLEGQPQHF; DNA: TGTGCCAGCAGCCTGGAGGGACAGCCCCAGCATTTT; V: TRBV11-2; size: many; J: TRBJ1-5; D: -
CDR3: CASRRDRGTYNEQFF; DNA: TGTGCAAGTCGCCGGGACAGGGGGACTTACAATGAGCAGTTCTTC; V: TRBV12-2; size: -; J: TRBJ2-1; D: -
CDR3: CASSPRTARHEQYF; DNA: TGTGCCAGCAGCCCCAGGACTGCCCGTCACGAGCAGTACTTC; V: TRBV9; size: -; J: TRBJ2-7; D: -
CDR3: CSAPKGGPSGNTIYF; DNA: TGCAGTGCTCCCAAGGGGGGCCCCTCTGGAAACACCATATATTTT; V: TRBV20-1; size: -; J: TRBJ1-3; D: -
CDR3: CASRRGNEQFF; DNA: TGTGCCAGCAGGAGAGGCAATGAGCAGTTCTTC; V: TRBV2; size: few; J: TRBJ2-1; D: -
CDR3: CASRPSGRGAPLHF; DNA: TGTGCCAGCAGACCATCGGGGCGGGGGGCACCCCTCCACTTT; V: TRBV6-5; size: -; J: TRBJ1-6; D: -
CDR3: CSATPGGGVEQYF; DNA: TGCAGTGCTACCCCAGGGGGGGGAGTCGAGCAGTACTTC; V: TRBV20-1; size: many; J: TRBJ2-7; D: -
CDR3: CSAQDTYTEAFF; DNA: TGCAGTGCTCAAGACACATACACTGAAGCTTTCTTT; V: TRBV20-1; size: many; J: TRBJ1-1; D: -
CDR3: CASSYLTGGWDSPLHF; DNA: TGTGCCAGCAGTTACCTTACAGGGGGCTGGGATTCACCCCTCCACTTT; V: TRBV6-6; size: many; J: TRBJ1-6; D: TRBD1
CDR3: CASSRETGGYTEAFF; DNA: TGTGCCAGCAGCCGAGAGACAGGGGGCTACACTGAAGCTTTCTTT; V: TRBV4-2; size: -; J: TRBJ1-1; D: TRBD1
CDR3: CASSEANTGELFF; DNA: TGTGCCAGCAGTGAAGCAAACACCGGGGAGCTGTTTTTT; V: TRBV6-1; size: many; J: TRBJ2-2; D: -
CDR3: CASSSGGGHNEQFF; DNA: TGTGCCAGCAGCTCCGGAGGGGGCCACAATGAGCAGTTCTTC; V: TRBV3-1; size: many; J: TRBJ2-1; D: -
CDR3: CASSPGGGSYQETQYF; DNA: TGTGCCAGCTCCCCAGGAGGGGGGTCGTACCAAGAGACCCAGTACTTC; V: TRBV3-1; size: many; J: TRBJ2-5; D: -
CDR3: CASSPTLGTVKDQPQHF; DNA: TGTGCCAGCAGCCCAACCCTAGGGACGGTAAAGGATCAGCCCCAGCATTTT; V: TRBV11-2; size: few; J: TRBJ1-5; D: -